This is a list of T cell receptor beta chains from one sample in a study of T-cell reconstitution after alpha-beta-depleted transplantation in children. TCRdb analysed the PCR reads with MiXCR anew, one entry per CDR3 protein. The sample has about 610,000 distinct CDR3 sequences; roughly a tenth are singletons. Source: PBMCs from the stem cell graft donor, taken from the stem cell graft. Receptor source: a human donor who donated a stem cell graft to a child with acute myeloid leukemia. The CDR3 runs from the conserved cysteine through the conserved F or W. Fields, in order: clone size, J gene, D gene, V gene, CDR3 DNA, CDR3 protein. D genes are given only for firm matches. Size is stated for part of the rows, as once, few or many counts, or as a class when the clone is expanded.

-	TRBJ1-2	TRBD1	TRBV29-1	TGCAGCGTCGCGATGACAGGGTGGCCTGGCTACACCTTC	CSVAMTGWPGYTF
many	TRBJ2-7	-	TRBV6-5	TGTGCCAGCAGTCGCTACGCCGGGACAATTTTCTACGAGCAGTACTTC	CASSRYAGTIFYEQYF
few	TRBJ2-7	-	TRBV29-1	TGCAGCGCCGGAACATCCGAGCAGTACTTC	CSAGTSEQYF
many	TRBJ1-2	-	TRBV24-1	TGTGCCACCAGTGATTTTCACAGCAACTATGGCTACACCTTC	CATSDFHSNYGYTF
many	TRBJ2-7	TRBD2	TRBV29-1	TGCAGCGTTGAAGATGGGACTAGCGGGAGTTACGAGCAGTACTTC	CSVEDGTSGSYEQYF
many	TRBJ2-5	-	TRBV29-1	TGCAGCGTTGGTGGGTCCCATGGGGTCCAGTACTTC	CSVGGSHGVQYF
-	TRBJ2-1	-	TRBV5-1	TGCGCCAGCAGCTTGGAGGCAGGGGCTTACAATGAGCAGTTCTTC	CASSLEAGAYNEQFF
-	TRBJ1-2	TRBD1	TRBV29-1	TGCAGCGCTACGCCGCGGACAGGGGATGGCTACACCTTC	CSATPRTGDGYTF
-	TRBJ2-1	-	TRBV12-5	TGTGCTAGTGGTTTGTCCGGGGGCCATGAGCAGTTCTTC	CASGLSGGHEQFF
many	TRBJ1-1	-	TRBV12-3/TRBV12-4	TGTGCCAGCAGTTTAAGGAACACTGAAGCTTTCTTT	CASSLRNTEAFF
many	TRBJ2-7	-	TRBV28	TGTGCCAGCAGTAAGGGTGGGACTTACGAGCAGTACTTC	CASSKGGTYEQYF
-	TRBJ1-5	-	TRBV28	TGTGCCTCCGGGGGTAACAATCAGCCCCAGCATTTT	CASGGNNQPQHF
many	TRBJ1-2	-	TRBV7-9	TGTGCCAGCAGCTTGAATGGGGGCTACACCTTC	CASSLNGGYTF
many	TRBJ2-2	-	TRBV7-2	TGTGCCAGCAGCCAGGGTATCGGGGAGCTGTTTTTT	CASSQGIGELFF
many	TRBJ2-3	-	TRBV5-1	TGCGCCAGCAGGAGCACAACCAGAGTCACTAGCACAGATACGCAGTATTTT	CASRSTTRVTSTDTQYF
-	TRBJ1-5	-	TRBV6-6	TGTGCCAGCAGTTCCCGACAGGCAGGAACCCAGCATTTT	CASSSRQAGTQHF
few	TRBJ2-1	-	TRBV20-1	TGCAGTGCTAGAGATCTCGTCCGTGAGCAGTTCTTC	CSARDLVREQFF
few	TRBJ2-1	TRBD2	TRBV6-2/TRBV6-3	TGTGCCAGCAACCCGGGACTAGCGGGACCCGGATCATACAATGAGCAGTTCTTC	CASNPGLAGPGSYNEQFF
-	TRBJ2-7	-	TRBV6-1	TGTGCCAGCAGTGAACCCGGCCCCTACGAGCAGTACTTC	CASSEPGPYEQYF
few	TRBJ2-1	TRBD2	TRBV5-1	TGCGCCAGCAGCTCCCAAGGACTAGCGGGAGGGGCTGAGCAGTTCTTC	CASSSQGLAGGAEQFF
many	TRBJ2-1	-	TRBV12-3/TRBV12-4	TGTGCCAGCACCCCCGCCGGGGGGCCTCCCTCCAATGAGCAGTTCTTC	CASTPAGGPPSNEQFF
many	TRBJ2-1	-	TRBV30	TGTGCCTCTCAAGGGCTAGTCTCCTACAATGAGCAGTTCTTC	CASQGLVSYNEQFF
-	TRBJ2-1	TRBD1	TRBV27	TGTGCCAGCAGTTTATCGCCCGGGACAGGGGGCTACAATGAGCAGTTCTTC	CASSLSPGTGGYNEQFF
many	TRBJ2-1	TRBD1	TRBV12-3/TRBV12-4	TGTGCCAGCAGGACCGGGACAGGGTACGGTGAGCAGTTCTTC	CASRTGTGYGEQFF
many	TRBJ2-3	TRBD1	TRBV12-3/TRBV12-4	TGTGCCAGCAGCTTGACAGGGGGACAAGATACGCAGTATTTT	CASSLTGGQDTQYF
many	TRBJ2-7	TRBD2	TRBV10-3	TGTGCCATCAGTGAATGGGCTAGCGGGAGGTCGAGCTCCTACGAGCAGTACTTC	CAISEWASGRSSSYEQYF
many	TRBJ2-5	TRBD1	TRBV29-1	TGCAGCGTTGACCCCACAGGGGACCGAGAGACCCAGTACTTC	CSVDPTGDRETQYF
few	TRBJ2-3	TRBD2	TRBV20-1	TGCAGTGCTCCCCGGACTAGCGGGAGCCCAGATACGCAGTATTTT	CSAPRTSGSPDTQYF
few	TRBJ2-5	TRBD2	TRBV7-8	TGTGCCAGCAGCCTCAGGACTAGCCAAGAGACCCAGTACTTC	CASSLRTSQETQYF
few	TRBJ1-5	TRBD1	TRBV28	TGTGCCAGCAGATATTCAGGGGGAAGCAATCAGCCCCAGCATTTT	CASRYSGGSNQPQHF
-	TRBJ2-5	TRBD2	TRBV20-1	TGCAGTGCTAGAGAAGCTAGCGGGAGGGCCTTGGAGACCCAGTACTTC	CSAREASGRALETQYF
few	TRBJ2-5	-	TRBV5-1	TGCGCCAGCAGCTTTCAGGAGGCGAAGACCCAGTACTTC	CASSFQEAKTQYF
-	TRBJ2-7	-	TRBV20-1	TGCAGTGCCCGGGGTATGGCTTCCTACGAGCAGTACTTC	CSARGMASYEQYF
-	TRBJ2-7	-	TRBV5-6	TGTGCCAGCAGCCCCGCGGGCGGGGCGAACTACGAGCAGTACTTC	CASSPAGGANYEQYF
few	TRBJ2-5	TRBD2	TRBV25-1	TGTGCCAGCAGTGATCGCGGGAGGGAGGAGACCCAGTACTTC	CASSDRGREETQYF
-	TRBJ2-1	-	TRBV23-1	TGCGCCAGGTCCGTTAGGGGCCGTTACTACAATGAGCAGTTCTTC	CARSVRGRYYNEQFF
-	TRBJ2-1	TRBD2	TRBV10-3	TGTGCCATCAGTGGTGGTAGCGGGAGAATTGAGCAGTTCTTC	CAISGGSGRIEQFF
few	TRBJ2-1	TRBD2	TRBV24-1	TGTGCCACCAGTGATTTCCCCACTAGCGGGAGTATCTACAATGAGCAGTTCTTC	CATSDFPTSGSIYNEQFF
-	TRBJ2-1	-	TRBV4-3	TGCGCCAGCAGCCAAGATGCCCTTTACAATGAGCAGTTCTTC	CASSQDALYNEQFF
-	TRBJ2-3	TRBD2	TRBV28	TGTGCCAGCAGTTTAAGGGGGCGACTAGCGGGTACAGATACGCAGTATTTT	CASSLRGRLAGTDTQYF
few	TRBJ2-7	-	TRBV6-2/TRBV6-3	TGTGCCAGCAAGGGTAACGCCGACGAGCAGTACTTC	CASKGNADEQYF
-	TRBJ2-2	-	TRBV30	TGTGCCTGGAGTGGGTTGCAGGGGCCCGGGGGGCTGTTTTTT	CAWSGLQGPGGLFF
few	TRBJ1-1	-	TRBV29-1	TGCAGCGTTGAAAGCAGGGAGGGCACTGAAGCTTTCTTT	CSVESREGTEAFF
-	TRBJ2-7	-	TRBV7-2	TGTGCCAGCAGCTTACCTCGGACTATCGGGTGGAACGAGCAGTACTTC	CASSLPRTIGWNEQYF
-	TRBJ2-3	TRBD1	TRBV19	TGTGCCAGTAGTTCCGGACAGGTATCGAGGGGCGGGACGCAGTATTTT	CASSSGQVSRGGTQYF
few	TRBJ2-3	-	TRBV27	TGTGCCAGCAGCTTCGGGACGGGTCTAGGTACGCAGTATTTT	CASSFGTGLGTQYF
few	TRBJ2-3	TRBD1	TRBV20-1	TGCAGTGCTGACGATAGACAGGGGGATACGCAGTATTTT	CSADDRQGDTQYF
few	TRBJ2-5	TRBD2	TRBV5-1	TGCGCCAGCAGCCCGGCCGTGACTAGCGGGAGGGAGACCCAGTACTTC	CASSPAVTSGRETQYF
-	TRBJ1-5	-	TRBV12-3/TRBV12-4	TGTGCCAGCAGGCCCGGGACGGGATTAGGTGGTCAGCCCCAGCATTTT	CASRPGTGLGGQPQHF
-	TRBJ2-7	-	TRBV9	TGTGCCAGCAGCGGTCCCTCGGCGCCTCGGGAGCAGTACTTC	CASSGPSAPREQYF
-	TRBJ2-7	TRBD1	TRBV6-2/TRBV6-3	TGTGCCAGCAGTTCACCGGGACAGGGGGAACACGAGCAGTACTTC	CASSSPGQGEHEQYF
once	TRBJ2-1	TRBD2	TRBV7-9	TGTGCCAGCAGCTTAAGCGGGAGTTATGAGCAGTTCTTC	CASSLSGSYEQFF
few	TRBJ2-7	-	TRBV7-9	TGTGCCAGCAGCTTCCATATCTACGAGCAGTACTTC	CASSFHIYEQYF
-	TRBJ2-4	-	TRBV20-1	TGCAGTGCTAGGGACCCTCAAAACATTCAGTACTTC	CSARDPQNIQYF
few	TRBJ1-1	TRBD1	TRBV7-9	TGTGCCAGCAGCTCTCAGGGGGAGGCCACTGAAGCTTTCTTT	CASSSQGEATEAFF